This TCR beta chain was documented in a study of shared clonotypes between healthy human individuals. V was cut by 0 bases and J by 3 bases, with 12 bases left in between. The CDR3 runs to 15 residues. CDR1 SQVTM and CDR2 ANQGSEA come from the germline V gene. A word on this clone: Antigen unknown.

There were only Caucasian adults among the donors, and all lived in Nashville, Tennessee. Assay: immunoSEQ multiplex PCR; the TCRdb copy retains only in-frame clones and omits some. The sample holds 1.5 million to 1.9 million clones, around 98% seen once. Study-level points and caveats: Naive subsets generally exceeded memory subsets in estimated richness. Clonotype sharing among donors likely depends on sequencing depth. Sampling was confined to blood; repertoires within tissues likely differ.

Sequenced material: naive CD4+ T cells sorted from blood. Specified subset: CD45RA+ positively selected. This clonotype was obtained from a young man in good health. The chain has TRBV29-1 and TRBJ2-1; no reliable D call. The CDR3 DNA reads as TGCAGCGTTGAAGAAGTCCGGGTCAGCTACAATGAGCAGTTCTTC. It specifies CSVEEVRVSYNEQFF.